The 30 T cell receptor beta chains given below trace back to one sample, sequenced in a study of blood T cell repertoires in COVID-19. Only in-frame clones appear in the TCRdb table, and some are missing; sequencing was by immunoSEQ multiplex PCR. Seen here are roughly 250,000 clones, 85% to 90% observed once, and the top ten hold about 4%. The sequencing input was peripheral blood. The origin of the receptors is a woman between 40 and 55 years old with acute or convalescent COVID-19.

V and J are TRBV4-2 and TRBJ1-2; 10 nucleotides line up with TRBD1. J was trimmed by 4 bases and V by 1 base; bases with no gene match: 0. Germline V gene lookup returns CDR1 LGHNA and CDR2 YNFKEQ. The CDR3 sequence is 14 residues long. The CDR3 coding sequence is TGTGCCAGCAGCCAAGGACAGGGGGCCTATGGCTACACCTTC. Encoded protein: CASSQGQGAYGYTF.

The chain couples TRBV29-1 to TRBJ1-2; possibly TRBD1 for D (6 bases). The CDR3 is 13 amino acids. From germline, CDR1 is SQVTM and CDR2 ANQGSEA. Trimming removed 3 bases at V and 4 bases at J, with 12 bases between. CDR3 DNA: TGCAGCGTTGACTCGGACAGCTCCTATGGCTACACCTTC. Protein: CSVDSDSSYGYTF.

With regard to this clone: This sample also contains other DNA sequences that code for the same CDR3. V and J are TRBV2 and TRBJ2-3; D gene unclear. The CDR3 consists of 13 residues. Trimming removed 1 base from V and 1 base from J, with 3 bases in between. In germline, CDR1 is SNHLY, CDR2 FYNNEI. The CDR3 is CASSEGGTDTQYF. The CDR3 bases are TGTGCCAGCAGTGAAGGAGGCACAGATACGCAGTATTTT.

The chain uses TRBV6-2 or TRBV6-3 and TRBJ2-5; possibly TRBD1 for D (5 bases). The V and J ends lost 2 bases and 3 bases respectively, with 19 bases between them. The CDR3 spans 17 residues. Looked up from germline, CDR1 is MNHEY and CDR2 is SVGEGT. The chain's CDR3 is CASSYLGSMLGEETQYF. The CDR3 bases are TGTGCCAGCAGTTACCTCGGTAGCATGTTAGGGGAAGAGACCCAGTACTTC.

The chain carries TRBV18 and TRBJ1-3; no reliable D call. V was trimmed by 3 bases and J by 4 bases, leaving 10 bases between them. CDR1 KGHSH and CDR2 LQKENI come from the germline V gene. This CDR3 is 14 amino acids long. CDR3 in amino acids: CASSPPGSGNTIYF. The CDR3 DNA follows: TGTGCCAGCTCACCTCCGGGTTCGGGAAACACCATATATTTT.

This chain links TRBV6-5 with TRBJ1-1; 8 nucleotides match TRBD1. The CDR3 runs 14 residues. Germline CDR1 MNHEY, CDR2 SVGAGI. Losses at the gene ends were 7 bases for V and 7 bases for J; bases not matched to a gene: 11. The CDR3 reads CASKRQGTGFEAFF. CDR3 nucleotide sequence: TGTGCCAGCAAGAGACAGGGGACTGGATTTGAAGCTTTCTTT.

The chain uses TRBV7-2 and TRBJ1-3; 7 bases are a match to TRBD1. Germline lookup yields CDR1 SGHTA and CDR2 FQGNSA. This CDR3 has 15 residues. The J segment lost 4 bases and the V segment lost 5 bases, leaving 8 bases of the junction unmatched. The CDR3 DNA reads as TGTGCCAGCAGCCCGGGCGCAGGGGGAGGAAACACCATATATTTT. Translated, it gives CASSPGAGGGNTIYF.

V usage is TRBV27 and J usage is TRBJ1-2, with no clear D. The CDR3 sequence is 14 residues long. V gave up 2 bases and J gave up 4 bases, with 11 bases separating them. Germline CDR1 MNHEY, CDR2 SMNVEV (reference sequence). The chain's CDR3 is CASSLANSGYGYTF. In DNA form, the CDR3 reads TGTGCCAGCAGTTTAGCGAACAGTGGCTATGGCTACACCTTC.

The J gene is TRBJ1-6, the V gene TRBV5-8; 9 nucleotides agree with TRBD1. Germline-derived CDR1 and CDR2 are SGHTS and YDEGEE. Trimming removed 4 bases from V and 9 bases from J; junction bases left unmatched: 5. The CDR3 runs 14 residues. The CDR3 bases are TGTGCCAGCAGCAGAGGGACAGGGTCTTCACCCCTCCACTTT. Its translation: CASSRGTGSSPLHF.

The chain links TRBV29-1 to TRBJ2-1; D possibly corresponds to TRBD1 (5 bases). V was shortened by 8 bases and J by 6 bases, with 14 bases between the two germline ends. The CDR3 contains 12 residues. Germline V CDR1 and CDR2: SQVTM, ANQGSEA. The CDR3 region is CSSRREGNEQFF. DNA for the CDR3: TGCAGCAGTCGCAGGGAAGGCAATGAGCAGTTCTTC.

The V and J genes are TRBV29-1 and TRBJ1-2, with D possibly matching TRBD1 (6 bases). The CDR3 has 15 amino acids. Trimming took off 3 bases at V and 4 bases at J, with 18 bases between the two ends. The germline gives CDR1 SQVTM, CDR2 ANQGSEA. The DNA of the CDR3 is TGCAGCGTTGATCCTTGGGCCGGACAGCTCTATGGCTACACCTTC. It yields the protein CSVDPWAGQLYGYTF.

There are a few counts of this clone. This chain links TRBV4-1 with TRBJ2-3, with TRBD2 identical over 12 bases. The CDR3 runs to 16 residues. The trim removed 3 bases at V and 2 bases at J, leaving 3 bases unmatched. CDR1 is MGHRA and CDR2 is YSYEKL in the germline V gene. CDR3 nucleotide sequence: TGCGCCAGCAGCCACGGACTAGCGGGGATCACAGATACGCAGTATTTT. It specifies CASSHGLAGITDTQYF.

V and J are TRBV30 and TRBJ1-2; 7 bases map to TRBD1. Germline V gives CDR1 GTSNPN, CDR2 SVGIG (reference sequence). The CDR3 is made up of 14 amino acids. Trimming cost V 4 bases and J 1 base; bases outside gene matches: 6. The CDR3 loop reads CAWTRQGNNYGYTF. The CDR3 DNA reads as TGTGCCTGGACCCGACAGGGAAATAACTATGGCTACACCTTC.

The rearrangement links TRBV10-2 to TRBJ1-1; 8 bases map to TRBD1. V shed 2 bases, J shed 5 bases, and the junction held 4 bases outside the gene matches. Germline CDR1 is WSHSY and CDR2 is SAAADI. The CDR3 sequence is 14 residues long. The CDR3 is CASSEETGVTEAFF. Written as DNA, the CDR3 is TGCGCCAGCAGTGAGGAGACAGGGGTTACTGAAGCTTTCTTT.

The rearrangement uses TRBV9 and TRBJ1-1, with TRBD1 matching 8 bases. From germline, CDR1 is SGDLS and CDR2 YYNGEE. The CDR3 contains 14 residues. The trim removed 4 bases at V and 1 base at J, leaving 3 bases unmatched. CDR3 residues: CASSHRGGNTEAFF. DNA for the CDR3: TGTGCCAGCAGCCACAGGGGGGGGAACACTGAAGCTTTCTTT.

The V gene is TRBV30, the J gene TRBJ1-1; TRBD1 might be the D (6 bases). The germline V gene encodes CDR1 GTSNPN and CDR2 SVGIG (reference sequence). This CDR3 is built from 13 residues. Trimming left V 3 bases short and J 1 base short, with 9 bases between. Here the CDR3 reads CAWRLTGNTEAFF. The DNA of the CDR3 is TGTGCCTGGAGGTTGACAGGGAACACTGAAGCTTTCTTT.

The CDR3 region is CASSLRGFLGTSAPDTQYF. The CDR3 DNA follows: TGTGCCAGCAGCTTAAGGGGGTTTTTGGGGACTAGTGCCCCAGATACGCAGTATTTT. The chain carries TRBV7-2 and TRBJ2-3; TRBD2 matches 8 bases. V lost 2 bases and J lost 4; bases outside the gene matches: 17. Per the germline V gene, CDR1 is SGHTA and CDR2 is FQGNSA. CDR3 length: 19 residues.

This clone has a single count. The chain employs TRBV5-1 and TRBJ1-2, with D unclear. Germline V gene sequence: CDR1 SGHRS, CDR2 YFSETQ. The CDR3 is made up of 14 amino acids. Trimming shortened V by 2 bases and J by 8 bases, and 16 bases separated the two germline ends. The CDR3 coding sequence is TGCGCCAGCAGCTTAGAGGCTACGTGGTCGGGCTACACCTTC. Its translation is CASSLEATWSGYTF.

This chain uses TRBV5-1 with TRBJ1-2; a possible D gene is TRBD1 (5 bases). V lost 3 bases to trimming and J lost 5 bases, with 23 bases between them. The length of the CDR3 is 17 residues. Germline V lookup: CDR1 SGHRS, CDR2 YFSETQ. The chain's CDR3 is CASSCQAYIDSWYGYTF. CDR3 coding DNA: TGCGCCAGCAGCTGCCAAGCCTACATAGACAGCTGGTATGGCTACACCTTC.

The chain carries TRBV5-6 and TRBJ2-5; no reliable D call. The CDR3 consists of 16 residues. The V gene lost 2 bases and the J gene lost 4 bases, with 18 bases spanning the gap. From germline, CDR1 is SGHDT and CDR2 YYEEEE. The CDR3 here is CASSFPLLDTLETQYF. The DNA of the CDR3 is TGTGCCAGCAGCTTCCCACTACTCGATACCCTAGAGACCCAGTACTTC. The complete variable domain, with remaining parts taken from reference TRBV5-6 and TRBJ2-5, reads DAGVTQSPTHLIKTRGQQVTLRCSPKSGHDTVSWYQQALGQGPQFIFQYYEEEERQRGNFPDRFSGHQFPNYSSELNVNALLLGDSALYLCASSFPLLDTLETQYFGPGTRLLVL.

The chain links TRBV9 to TRBJ1-4; D is uncertain. The CDR3 has 15 residues. The germline V and J ends were trimmed by 3 bases and 2 bases, with 11 bases remaining between them. CDR1 and CDR2 (germline): SGDLS, YYNGEE. The CDR3: CASSAEGSTNEKLFF. The CDR3 bases are TGTGCCAGCAGCGCCGAGGGCAGCACTAATGAAAAACTGTTTTTT.

V gene TRBV4-1 combines with J gene TRBJ2-5, with 8 bases fitting TRBD2. After removal of 0 bases from V and 3 bases from J, the junction contained 9 bases not matched to a gene. The CDR3 contains 17 residues. Germline-derived CDR1 and CDR2 are MGHRA and YSYEKL. The CDR3 loop reads CASSQESSNGGEETQYF. The CDR3, as DNA: TGCGCCAGCAGCCAAGAGTCAAGTAACGGGGGGGAAGAGACCCAGTACTTC.

V gene TRBV24-1 combines with J gene TRBJ1-3, with D uncertain. Trimming stripped 9 bases from V and 3 bases from J, with 5 bases between. CDR3 length: 11 amino acids. Germline-derived CDR1 and CDR2 are KGHDR and SFDVKD. Here the CDR3 reads CATFGGNTIYF. DNA of the CDR3: TGTGCCACCTTCGGTGGAAACACCATATATTTT.

The chain is built from TRBV11-2 and TRBJ1-2, with a weak D call TRBD1 (6 bases). Per the germline V gene, CDR1 is SGHAT and CDR2 is FQNNGV. V lost 4 bases to trimming and J lost 4 bases, with 10 bases between them. There are 13 residues in the CDR3. The chain's CDR3 is CASSSGAGYGYTF. The CDR3 nucleotides read TGTGCCAGCAGCTCAGGGGCTGGCTATGGCTACACCTTC.

The gene calls are TRBV5-1 and TRBJ2-1, with D possibly being TRBD2 (5 bases). The CDR3 consists of 15 residues. Trimming removed 0 bases at V and 0 bases at J, with 7 bases between. The germline V gene has CDR1 SGHRS and CDR2 YFSETQ. The CDR3 region is CASSLGAASYNEQFF. As DNA, the CDR3 is TGCGCCAGCAGCTTGGGAGCGGCCTCCTACAATGAGCAGTTCTTC.

V is TRBV7-9 and J is TRBJ1-4; D is unresolved. The V and J ends lost 0 bases and 5 bases respectively, with 7 bases between them. CDR1 and CDR2 from the germline V gene are SEHNR and FQNEAQ (reference sequence). The CDR3 totals 14 residues. CDR3 sequence reads: CASSLAAGNEKLFF. The CDR3 coding sequence is TGTGCCAGCAGCTTAGCCGCGGGGAATGAAAAACTGTTTTTT.

The chain couples TRBV18 to TRBJ2-1, with TRBD1 as a possible D gene (6 bases). The germline V gene encodes CDR1 KGHSH and CDR2 LQKENI. The CDR3 is made up of 16 amino acids. V lost 3 bases and J 0 bases, leaving 12 bases between the germline ends. The chain's CDR3 is CASSPHGTSSYNEQFF. The CDR3 nucleotides are TGTGCCAGCTCACCCCATGGGACAAGCTCCTACAATGAGCAGTTCTTC. Together with reference TRBV18 and TRBJ2-1, the CDR3 gives the full variable domain: NAGVMQNPRHLVRRRGQEARLRCSPMKGHSHVYWYRQLPEEGLKFMVYLQKENIIDESGMPKERFSAEFPKEGPSILRIQQVVRGDSAAYFCASSPHGTSSYNEQFFGPGTRLTVL.

This clone was counted between two and nine times. The V call is TRBV5-1, the J call TRBJ1-3, with unresolved D. The CDR3 runs 13 residues. CDR1 and CDR2 from the germline V gene are SGHRS and YFSETQ. The V gene lost 2 bases and the J gene lost 4 bases, with 7 bases spanning the gap. The chain's CDR3 is CASSLSPGNTIYF. The CDR3 DNA reads as TGCGCCAGCAGCTTAAGCCCCGGAAACACCATATATTTT.

This rearrangement joins TRBV6-2 or TRBV6-3 to TRBJ1-1; D uncertain. This CDR3 has 13 residues. Trimming shortened V by 4 bases and J by 1 base, and 7 bases separated the two germline ends. The germline V gene has CDR1 MNHEY and CDR2 SVGEGT. The CDR3 loop reads CASSSAENTEAFF. In nucleotides, the CDR3 is TGTGCCAGCAGTTCGGCGGAGAACACTGAAGCTTTCTTT.

The chain joins TRBV24-1 to TRBJ2-5, with D possibly being TRBD2 (6 bases). This CDR3 has 15 residues. V dropped 3 bases and J dropped 1 base, with 11 bases sitting between them. CDR1 is KGHDR, CDR2 SFDVKD, per germline. In DNA form, the CDR3 reads TGTGCCACCAGTGATCGGCGGGGAATCCAAGAGACCCAGTACTTC. Amino acids: CATSDRRGIQETQYF.